This passage covers 2 T cell receptor beta chains from one sample sequenced in a study of blood T cell repertoires in COVID-19. TCRdb keeps only in-frame clones here, not all; method: immunoSEQ multiplex PCR. The table includes about 120,000 clones, around 79% detected once. Sequenced sample: peripheral blood. Source of these receptors: a man aged 45-60 years with acute or convalescent COVID-19.

This chain connects TRBV15 to TRBJ2-3; TRBD2 agrees at 10 bases. In germline, CDR1 is LNHNV, CDR2 YYDKDF (reference sequence). V was clipped by 6 bases and J by 4 bases; unmatched bases: 13. This CDR3 spans 17 amino acids. The CDR3 loop reads CATSPQWLAGVPDTQYF. The CDR3 nucleotides are TGTGCCACCAGTCCGCAGTGGCTAGCGGGAGTCCCAGATACGCAGTATTTT.

The chain combines TRBV29-1 with TRBJ2-5; 10 bases map to TRBD1. CDR3 length: 14 amino acids. The junction had 7 bases not matched to a gene; V was cut back by 4 bases and J by 5 bases. Germline assignment: CDR1 SQVTM and CDR2 ANQGSEA. DNA of the CDR3: TGCAGCGTTGGAGACAGGGGGCTTTTGGAGACCCAGTACTTC. This gives the protein CSVGDRGLLETQYF.